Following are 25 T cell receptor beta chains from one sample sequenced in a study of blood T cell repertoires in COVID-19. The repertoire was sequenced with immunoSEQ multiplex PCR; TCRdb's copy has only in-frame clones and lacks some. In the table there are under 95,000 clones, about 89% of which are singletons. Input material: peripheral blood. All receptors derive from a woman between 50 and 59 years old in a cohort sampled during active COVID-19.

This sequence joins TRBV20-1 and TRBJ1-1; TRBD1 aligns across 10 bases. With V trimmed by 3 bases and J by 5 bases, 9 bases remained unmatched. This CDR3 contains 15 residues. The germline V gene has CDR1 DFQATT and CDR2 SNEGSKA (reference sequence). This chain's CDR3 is CSASSRTGGGTEAFF. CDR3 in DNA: TGCAGTGCTAGTTCAAGGACAGGGGGAGGGACTGAAGCTTTCTTT.

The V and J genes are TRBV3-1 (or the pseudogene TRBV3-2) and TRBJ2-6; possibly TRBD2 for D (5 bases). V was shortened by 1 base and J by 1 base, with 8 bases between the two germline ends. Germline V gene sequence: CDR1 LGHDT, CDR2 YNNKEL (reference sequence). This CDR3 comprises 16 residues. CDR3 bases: TGTGCCAGCAGCCAAGTTTCGGGGTCTGGGGCCAACGTCCTGACTTTC. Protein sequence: CASSQVSGSGANVLTF.

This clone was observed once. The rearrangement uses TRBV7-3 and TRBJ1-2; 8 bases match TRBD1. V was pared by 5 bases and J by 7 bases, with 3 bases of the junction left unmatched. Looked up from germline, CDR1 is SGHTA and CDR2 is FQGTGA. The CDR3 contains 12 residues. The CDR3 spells CASSRQGFGYTF. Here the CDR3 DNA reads TGTGCCAGCAGCCGACAGGGGTTTGGCTACACCTTC.

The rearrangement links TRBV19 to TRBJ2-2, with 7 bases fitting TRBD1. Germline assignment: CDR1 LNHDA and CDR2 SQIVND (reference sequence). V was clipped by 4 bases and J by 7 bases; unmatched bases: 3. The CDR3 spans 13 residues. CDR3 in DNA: TGTGCCAGTAGTAATCAGGGGGTCGGGGAGCTGTTTTTT. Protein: CASSNQGVGELFF.

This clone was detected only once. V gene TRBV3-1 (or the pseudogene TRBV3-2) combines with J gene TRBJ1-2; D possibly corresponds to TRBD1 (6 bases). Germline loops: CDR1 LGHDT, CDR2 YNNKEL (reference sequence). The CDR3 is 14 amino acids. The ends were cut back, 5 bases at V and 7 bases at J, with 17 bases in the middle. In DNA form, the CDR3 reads TGTGCCAGCAGCTTAGGACAGCCCTTCGGTGGCTACACCTTC. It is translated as CASSLGQPFGGYTF.

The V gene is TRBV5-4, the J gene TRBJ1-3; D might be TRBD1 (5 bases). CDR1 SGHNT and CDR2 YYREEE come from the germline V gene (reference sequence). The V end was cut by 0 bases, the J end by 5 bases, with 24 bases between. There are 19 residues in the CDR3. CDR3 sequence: CASSLGGSTGSVSRNTIYF. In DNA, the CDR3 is TGTGCCAGCAGCTTGGGGGGCTCAACAGGTTCAGTATCTCGAAACACCATATATTTT.

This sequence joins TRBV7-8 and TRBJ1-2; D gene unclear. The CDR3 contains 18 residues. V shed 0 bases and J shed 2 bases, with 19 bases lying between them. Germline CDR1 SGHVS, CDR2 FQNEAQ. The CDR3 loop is CASSLAGGSWGGNYGYTF. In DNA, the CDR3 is TGTGCCAGCAGCTTAGCGGGAGGCTCCTGGGGTGGAAACTATGGCTACACCTTC.

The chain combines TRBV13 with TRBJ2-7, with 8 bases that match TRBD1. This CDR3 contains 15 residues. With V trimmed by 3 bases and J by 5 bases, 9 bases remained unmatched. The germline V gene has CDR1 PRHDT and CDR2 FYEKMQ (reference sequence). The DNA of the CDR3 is TGTGCCAGCAGCTTCCGAGACAGGGGTTTCGACGAGCAGTACTTC. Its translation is CASSFRDRGFDEQYF.

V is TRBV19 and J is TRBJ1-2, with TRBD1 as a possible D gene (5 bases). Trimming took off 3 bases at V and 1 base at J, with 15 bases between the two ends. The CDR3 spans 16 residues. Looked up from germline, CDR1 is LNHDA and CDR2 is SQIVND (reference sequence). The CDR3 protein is CASSISGGRLNYGYTF. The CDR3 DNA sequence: TGTGCCAGTAGTATTTCGGGGGGACGGCTTAACTATGGCTACACCTTC.

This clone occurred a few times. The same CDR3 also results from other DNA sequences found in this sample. CDR3 loop: CASSVRGNSPLHF. The CDR3 nucleotides are TGTGCCAGCAGCGTAAGGGGAAATTCACCCCTCCACTTT. This chain links TRBV12-3 or TRBV12-4 with TRBJ1-6; a possible D gene is TRBD1 (5 bases). V was shortened by 6 bases and J by 7 bases, with 10 bases between the two germline ends. The CDR3 length is 13 residues.

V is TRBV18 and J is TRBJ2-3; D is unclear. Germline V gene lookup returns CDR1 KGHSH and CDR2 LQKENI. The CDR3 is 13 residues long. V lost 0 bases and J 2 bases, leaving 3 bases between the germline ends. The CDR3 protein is CASSPPLTDTQYF. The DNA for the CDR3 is TGTGCCAGCTCACCACCACTCACAGATACGCAGTATTTT.

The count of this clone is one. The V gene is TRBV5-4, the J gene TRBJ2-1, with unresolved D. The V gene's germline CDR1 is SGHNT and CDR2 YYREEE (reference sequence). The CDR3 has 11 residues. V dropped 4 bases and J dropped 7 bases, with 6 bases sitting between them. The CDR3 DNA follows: TGTGCCAGCAGCGCCCAGAATGAGCAGTTCTTC. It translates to CASSAQNEQFF.

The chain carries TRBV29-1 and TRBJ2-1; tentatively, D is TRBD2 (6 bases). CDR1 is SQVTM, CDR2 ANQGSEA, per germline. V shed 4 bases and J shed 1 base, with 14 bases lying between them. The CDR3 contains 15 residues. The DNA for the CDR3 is TGCAGCGTTGTAACCGGGAGAGGGTCCTACAATGAGCAGTTCTTC. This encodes CSVVTGRGSYNEQFF.

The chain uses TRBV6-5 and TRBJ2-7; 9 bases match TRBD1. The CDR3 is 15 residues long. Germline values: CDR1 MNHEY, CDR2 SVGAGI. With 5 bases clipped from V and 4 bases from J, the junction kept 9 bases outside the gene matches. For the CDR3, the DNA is TGTGCCAGCAGTCGGAACCGGGACAGGGAATACGAGCAGTACTTC. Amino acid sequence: CASSRNRDREYEQYF.

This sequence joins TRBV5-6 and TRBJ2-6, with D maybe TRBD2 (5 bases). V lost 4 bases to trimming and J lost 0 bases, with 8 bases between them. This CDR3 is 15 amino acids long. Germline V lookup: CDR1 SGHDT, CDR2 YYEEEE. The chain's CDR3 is CASSRRDSGANVLTF. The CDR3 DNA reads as TGTGCCAGCAGCCGCCGGGACTCTGGGGCCAACGTCCTGACTTTC.

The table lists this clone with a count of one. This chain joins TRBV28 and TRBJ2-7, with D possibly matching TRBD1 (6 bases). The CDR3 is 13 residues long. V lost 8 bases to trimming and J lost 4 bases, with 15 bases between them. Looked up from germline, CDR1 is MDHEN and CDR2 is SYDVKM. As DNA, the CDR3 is TGTGCCAGCTGGCCGGGACAACCTTACGAGCAGTACTTC. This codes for CASWPGQPYEQYF.

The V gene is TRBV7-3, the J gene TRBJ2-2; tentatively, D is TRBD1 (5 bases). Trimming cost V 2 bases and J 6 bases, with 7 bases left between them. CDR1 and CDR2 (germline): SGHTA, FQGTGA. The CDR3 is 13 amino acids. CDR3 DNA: TGTGCCAGCAGCTTATCAGGGCCCGGGGAGCTGTTTTTT. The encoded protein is CASSLSGPGELFF.

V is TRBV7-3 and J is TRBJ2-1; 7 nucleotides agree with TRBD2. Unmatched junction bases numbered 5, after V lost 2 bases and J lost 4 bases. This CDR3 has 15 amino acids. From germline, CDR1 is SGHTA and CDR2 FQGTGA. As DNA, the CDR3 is TGTGCCAGCAGCTTAGGGGAGGGCACATACAATGAGCAGTTCTTC. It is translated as CASSLGEGTYNEQFF.

The CDR3 spells CASRPRGASTDTQYF. The CDR3 DNA sequence: TGTGCCAGCCGCCCCCGGGGGGCTAGCACAGATACGCAGTATTTT. The chain links TRBV6-5 to TRBJ2-3; D is perhaps TRBD2 (7 bases). CDR1 and CDR2 (germline): MNHEY, SVGAGI. This CDR3 is built from 15 residues. Trimming took off 8 bases at V and 0 bases at J, with 15 bases between the two ends.

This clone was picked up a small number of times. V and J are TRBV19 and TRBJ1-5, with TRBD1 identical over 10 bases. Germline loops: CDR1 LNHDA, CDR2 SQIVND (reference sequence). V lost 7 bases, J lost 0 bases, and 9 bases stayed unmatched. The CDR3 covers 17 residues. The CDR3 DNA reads TGTGCCAGTAAATCGGGACAGGGGTTCAATAGCAATCAGCCCCAGCATTTT. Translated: CASKSGQGFNSNQPQHF.

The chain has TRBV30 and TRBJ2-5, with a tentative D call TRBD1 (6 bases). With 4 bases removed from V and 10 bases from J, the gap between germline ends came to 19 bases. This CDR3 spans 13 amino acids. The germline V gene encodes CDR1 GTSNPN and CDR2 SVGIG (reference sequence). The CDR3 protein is CAWNGQGTPRQYF. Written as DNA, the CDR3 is TGTGCCTGGAATGGGCAGGGGACCCCCCGCCAGTACTTC.

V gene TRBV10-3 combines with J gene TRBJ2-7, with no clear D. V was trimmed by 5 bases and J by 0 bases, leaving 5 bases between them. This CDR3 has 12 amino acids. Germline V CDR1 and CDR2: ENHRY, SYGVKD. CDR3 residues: CAISPSSYEQYF. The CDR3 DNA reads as TGTGCCATCAGTCCTAGCTCCTACGAGCAGTACTTC.

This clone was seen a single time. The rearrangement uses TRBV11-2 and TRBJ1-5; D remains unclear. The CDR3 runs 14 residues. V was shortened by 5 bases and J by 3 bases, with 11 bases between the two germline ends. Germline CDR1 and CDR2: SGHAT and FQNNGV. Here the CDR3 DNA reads TGTGCCAGCAGCCTATCGGGAGTCAATCAGCCCCAGCATTTT. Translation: CASSLSGVNQPQHF.

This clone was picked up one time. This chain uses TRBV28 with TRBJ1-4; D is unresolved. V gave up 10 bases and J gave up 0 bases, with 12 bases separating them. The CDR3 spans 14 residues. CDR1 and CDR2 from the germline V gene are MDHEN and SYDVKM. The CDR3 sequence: CATQSAATNEKLFF. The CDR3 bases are TGTGCCACCCAAAGCGCCGCAACTAATGAAAAACTGTTTTTT. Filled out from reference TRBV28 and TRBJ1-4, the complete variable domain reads DVKVTQSSRYLVKRTGEKVFLECVQDMDHENMFWYRQDPGLGLRLIYFSYDVKMKEKGDIPEGYSVSREKKERFSLILESASTNQTSMYLCATQSAATNEKLFFGSGTQLSVL.

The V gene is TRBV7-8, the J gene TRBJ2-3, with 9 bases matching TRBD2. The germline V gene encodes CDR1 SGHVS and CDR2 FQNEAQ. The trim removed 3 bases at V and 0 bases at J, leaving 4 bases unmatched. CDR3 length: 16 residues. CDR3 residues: CASSFKRGASTDTQYF. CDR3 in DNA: TGTGCCAGCAGCTTCAAGCGGGGGGCTAGCACAGATACGCAGTATTTT.